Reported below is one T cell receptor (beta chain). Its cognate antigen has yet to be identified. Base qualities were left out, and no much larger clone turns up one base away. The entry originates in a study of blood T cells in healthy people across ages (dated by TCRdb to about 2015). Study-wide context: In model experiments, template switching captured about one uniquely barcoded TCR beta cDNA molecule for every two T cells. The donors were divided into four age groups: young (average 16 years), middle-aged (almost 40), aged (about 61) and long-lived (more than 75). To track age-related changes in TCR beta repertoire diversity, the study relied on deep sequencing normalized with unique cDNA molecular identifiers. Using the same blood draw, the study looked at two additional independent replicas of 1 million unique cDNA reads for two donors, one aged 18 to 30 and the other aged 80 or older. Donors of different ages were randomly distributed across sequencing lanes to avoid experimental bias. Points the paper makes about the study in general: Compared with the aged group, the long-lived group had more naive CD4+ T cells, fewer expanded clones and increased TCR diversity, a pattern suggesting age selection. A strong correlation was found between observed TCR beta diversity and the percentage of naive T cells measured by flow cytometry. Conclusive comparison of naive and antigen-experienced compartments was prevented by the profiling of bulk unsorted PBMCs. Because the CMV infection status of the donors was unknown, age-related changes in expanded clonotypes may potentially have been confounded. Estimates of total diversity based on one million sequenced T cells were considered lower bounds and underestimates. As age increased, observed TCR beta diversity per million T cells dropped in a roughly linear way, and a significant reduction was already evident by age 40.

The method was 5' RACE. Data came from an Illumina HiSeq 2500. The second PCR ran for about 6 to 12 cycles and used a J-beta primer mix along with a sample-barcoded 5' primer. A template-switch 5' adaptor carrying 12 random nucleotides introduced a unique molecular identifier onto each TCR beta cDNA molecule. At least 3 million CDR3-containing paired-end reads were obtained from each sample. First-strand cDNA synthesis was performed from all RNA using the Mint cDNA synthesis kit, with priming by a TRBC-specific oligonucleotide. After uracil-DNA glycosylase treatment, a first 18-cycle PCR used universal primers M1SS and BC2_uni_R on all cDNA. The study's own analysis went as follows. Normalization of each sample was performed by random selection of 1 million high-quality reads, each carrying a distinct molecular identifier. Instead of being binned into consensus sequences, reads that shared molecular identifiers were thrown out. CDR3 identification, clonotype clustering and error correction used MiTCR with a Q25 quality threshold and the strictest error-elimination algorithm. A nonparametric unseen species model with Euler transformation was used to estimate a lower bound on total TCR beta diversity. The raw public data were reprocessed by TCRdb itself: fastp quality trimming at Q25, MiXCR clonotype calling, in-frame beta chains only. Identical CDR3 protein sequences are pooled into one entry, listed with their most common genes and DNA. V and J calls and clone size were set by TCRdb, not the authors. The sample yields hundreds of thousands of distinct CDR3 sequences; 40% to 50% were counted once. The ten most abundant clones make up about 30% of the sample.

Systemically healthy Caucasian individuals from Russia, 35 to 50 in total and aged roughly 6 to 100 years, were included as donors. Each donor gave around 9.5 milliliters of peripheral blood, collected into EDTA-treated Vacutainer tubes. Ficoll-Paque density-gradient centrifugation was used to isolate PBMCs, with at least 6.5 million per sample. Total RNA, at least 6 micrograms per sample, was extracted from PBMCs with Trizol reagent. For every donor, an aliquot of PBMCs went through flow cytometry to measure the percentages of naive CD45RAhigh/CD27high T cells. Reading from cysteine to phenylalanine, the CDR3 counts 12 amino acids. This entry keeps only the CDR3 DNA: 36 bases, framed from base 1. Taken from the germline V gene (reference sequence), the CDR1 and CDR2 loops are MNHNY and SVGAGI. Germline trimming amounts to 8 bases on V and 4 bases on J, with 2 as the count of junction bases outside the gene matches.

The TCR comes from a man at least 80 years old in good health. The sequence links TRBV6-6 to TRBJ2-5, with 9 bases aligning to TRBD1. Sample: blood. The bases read TGTGCCAGCGGGACAGGGAGAGAGACCCAGTACTTC. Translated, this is CASGTGRETQYF.